This T cell receptor beta chain comes out of a study of T cell responses to AZD1222 COVID-19 vaccine (dated by TCRdb to the early 2020s). A note on the overall study: TCR sequencing covered 230 or so trial participants: 207 given two doses of AZD1222 and 26 given two doses of MenACWY control vaccine. Trial participants were enrolled into age subgroups of 18-55, 56-69 and 70-plus years, which contained roughly 150, 30 and 60 TCR-sequenced participants, respectively.

According to the germline V gene, CDR1 reads SGHVS and CDR2 reads FNYEAQ. The CDR3 starts with the cysteine, ends with the phenylalanine, and has 19 residues. The kept DNA is CDR3 alone, 57 bases in frame from the first base. The V end loses 0 bases and the J end loses 1 base, and a stretch of 18 bases separates them. With regard to this clone: Its antigen is currently not known. No base quality information exists; no much larger clone differs at one position.

Study-level results and caveats: Because no samples from the day 14 peak response were available, repertoires could be characterized only after the peak T cell response. Reportedly, almost half of the unique spike-specific TCRs recognized epitopes lying outside the regions that are mutated in the B.1.351 and B.1.1.7 variants. Vaccine-associated CD4 TCRs spanned the whole spike protein, with dominant responses in regions 160-218 and 743-854. In the small 56-69-year group, the increase in depth fell short of significance, most likely because of low power. Spike-specific TCR breadth and depth rose significantly after two AZD1222 doses compared with day 0 and with MenACWY recipients. Only five to seven AZD1222 recipients were SARS-CoV-2 seropositive at baseline, limiting conclusions about previously exposed vaccinees. Participants were mostly white British and included more females than males, and it was suggested by the authors that clonal diversity may have been underestimated.

The time point label here, explained by the study, means: about 28 days (+/-7) after the second vaccine dose. AZD1222 recipients with second doses at about 4 weeks or about 12 weeks were pooled, because spike-specific TCR depth and breadth did not differ between schedules. Vaccinee samples came from UK trials COV001 and COV002, including a single-blind randomized controlled phase 2/3 trial of AZD1222 (ChAdOx1 nCoV-19) in healthy adults. For TCRbeta chain sequencing, PBMC samples from trial participants were taken at day 0 and at day 28 after the second dose. The CDR3 regions of human TCRbeta chains were subjected to immunosequencing. From the authors' description of their analysis: TCRs in the repertoires were compared against a reference library of SARS-CoV-2-specific TCRs that had been generated with the MIRA antigen-specificity platform. Breadth was defined as the fraction of unique TCRs that were SARS-CoV-2-associated. Depth was defined as the fraction of total T cells that were SARS-CoV-2-associated. Each spike-specific TCR was assigned to its reactive spike region and to a CD4 or CD8 class using the MIRA data. Log10-transformed breadth and depth values were compared by one-way ANOVA with Sidak's multiple comparisons tests. The source is immuneACCESS, and TCRdb retained only in-frame sequences with V and J called. Part of the clones is not carried over; for the studies checked, unresolved V genes explain less than half of this, and the remainder is unexplained. Clone size and the V and J calls come from that table; the DNA yielded D and trimming. The sample has 90,000 to 120,000 clones on record, roughly 87% of them singletons. The ten largest clones capture less than 2.5% of the sample.

The clonotype comes from an adult who received the AZD1222 COVID-19 vaccine. Source: peripheral blood, taken 28 days after the second AZD1222 dose. The chain links TRBV7-6 with TRBJ1-4; the D gene remains uncertain. The base sequence is TGTGCCAGCAGCTTAGCGGTTCTGCAGGACTGGGGAACTAATGAAAAACTGTTTTTT. The encoded protein is CASSLAVLQDWGTNEKLFF.